The 8 T cell receptor beta chains below come from one sample, sequenced in a study of blood T cell repertoires in COVID-19. Data came from immunoSEQ multiplex PCR; TCRdb stores just in-frame clones and leaves some out. In the table there are 300,000 to 450,000 clones, approximately 90% of which are singletons. The source material was PBMCs or T cells enriched from blood (not recorded which). The origin of the receptors is a woman aged 18-29 years who had recovered from COVID-19.

The chain links TRBV7-2 to TRBJ2-5; no reliable D call. CDR1 is SGHTA and CDR2 is FQGNSA in the germline V gene. This CDR3 has 15 amino acids. Trimming cost V 2 bases and J 2 bases, with 12 bases left between them. CDR3 nucleotide sequence: TGTGCCAGCAGCTTATTCGTTCACCTACAAGAGACCCAGTACTTC. Encoded protein: CASSLFVHLQETQYF.

The chain recombines TRBV14 with TRBJ1-2; D ambiguous. This CDR3 spans 13 amino acids. CDR1 and CDR2 (germline): SGHDN, FVKESK. V was shortened by 3 bases and J by 6 bases, with 11 bases between the two germline ends. This chain's CDR3 is CASSQSLGDGYTF. The CDR3 DNA reads as TGTGCCAGCAGCCAGTCCTTGGGAGATGGCTACACCTTC. The full variable domain, in which reference TRBV14 and TRBJ1-2 provide the parts outside the CDR3, is EAGVTQFPSHSVIEKGQTVTLRCDPISGHDNLYWYRRVMGKEIKFLLHFVKESKQDESGMPNNRFLAERTGGTYSTLKVQPAELEDSGVYFCASSQSLGDGYTFGSGTRLTVV.

This clone was observed once. The rearrangement joins TRBV20-1 to TRBJ2-3; the match to TRBD1 covers 10 bases. Per germline, CDR1 DFQATT and CDR2 SNEGSKA (reference sequence). Unmatched junction bases numbered 1, after V lost 7 bases and J lost 6 bases. The CDR3 contains 11 residues. CDR3 residues: CSGQGADTQYF. The CDR3 DNA follows: TGCAGTGGACAGGGGGCCGATACGCAGTATTTT.

The V call is TRBV7-9, the J call TRBJ2-5, with 8 bases lining up with TRBD1. Germline V gene lookup returns CDR1 SEHNR and CDR2 FQNEAQ (reference sequence). This CDR3 contains 17 residues. Losses at the gene ends were 1 base for V and 1 base for J; bases not matched to a gene: 8. The CDR3, as DNA: TGTGCCAGCAGCTTAGGGACAGGGAGACACCCCCAAGAGACCCAGTACTTC. This translates into CASSLGTGRHPQETQYF.

This sequence joins TRBV5-4 and TRBJ2-2, with D perhaps matching TRBD2 (7 bases). Germline V gives CDR1 SGHNT, CDR2 YYREEE (reference sequence). This CDR3 is 16 amino acids long. Trimming took off 4 bases at V and 5 bases at J, with 18 bases between the two ends. CDR3 in DNA: TGTGCCAGCAGCCCTGGACGTCGGGGGGCAACCGGGGAGCTGTTTTTT. Protein sequence: CASSPGRRGATGELFF.

The chain employs TRBV2 and TRBJ1-2; a possible D gene is TRBD1 (5 bases). The germline CDR1 and CDR2 sequences are SNHLY and FYNNEI. This CDR3 is built from 13 residues. V lost 5 bases, J lost 6 bases, and 13 bases lay in between. The DNA for the CDR3 is TGTGCCAGCAGTCGGTTGGGGCTGGATGGCTACACCTTC. Translated, it gives CASSRLGLDGYTF.

The genes are TRBV7-6 and TRBJ2-7, with 9 bases matching TRBD1. The length of the CDR3 is 15 residues. Germline V gene lookup returns CDR1 SGHVS and CDR2 FNYEAQ. V shed 6 bases and J 3 bases; nucleotides not matched to a gene: 9. The CDR3 region is CASRLGQGAGYEQYF. In nucleotides, the CDR3 is TGTGCCAGCAGACTGGGACAGGGTGCGGGCTACGAGCAGTACTTC.

The chain couples TRBV28 to TRBJ1-2; 10 nucleotides line up with TRBD1. Looked up from germline, CDR1 is MDHEN and CDR2 is SYDVKM. CDR3 size: 14 residues. Trimming cost V 7 bases and J 8 bases; bases outside gene matches: 10. The CDR3 coding sequence is TGTGCCAGCACCCTTCGACAGGGGGCGCGGGGCTACACCTTC. Protein sequence: CASTLRQGARGYTF.